This T cell receptor (beta chain) was found in a study of blood T cells in healthy people across ages (dated by TCRdb to between 2014 and 2016). For the study in its entirety: In model experiments, template switching captured about one uniquely barcoded TCR beta cDNA molecule for every two T cells. Donors were grouped into four age groups: young (average approximately 16 years), middle-aged (39), aged (62) and long-lived (about 89). For two donors (one aged 18 to 30 and one aged 80 or older), the study analyzed two additional independent replicas of 1 million unique cDNA reads from the same blood draw. The study measured age-related changes in TCR beta repertoire diversity using deep sequencing normalized with unique cDNA molecular identifiers. To avoid experimental bias, donors of different ages were distributed randomly across sequencing lanes.

Points on this clonotype: Its antigen remains undetermined. Within one base of it there is no much larger clone, and no base qualities were kept.

From cysteine to phenylalanine, the CDR3 is 12 amino acids long. CDR3 DNA is the only sequence kept; it has 36 bases, read in frame from the first base. Via the germline V gene (reference sequence), CDR1 is DFQATT and CDR2 SNEGSKA. Trimming takes 6 bases from V and 5 bases from J, and the germline ends sit 11 bases apart. The protocol used for the library was 5' RACE. The instrument given in TCRdb is Illumina HiSeq 2500. A second PCR of about 7 to 12 cycles was run with a J-beta primer mix and a sample-barcoded 5' primer. A unique molecular identifier was introduced onto each TCR beta cDNA molecule by a template-switch 5' adaptor carrying 12 random nucleotides. Each sample yielded at least 2.5 million CDR3-containing paired-end reads. First-strand cDNA was synthesized from all RNA with the Mint cDNA synthesis kit, primed by a TRBC-specific oligonucleotide. Following uracil-DNA glycosylase treatment, a first 18-cycle PCR with universal primers M1SS and BC2_uni_R was performed on all cDNA. As for the authors' bioinformatics: Each sample was normalized by randomly selecting 1 million high-quality reads, each carrying a distinct molecular identifier. Reads sharing molecular identifiers were discarded rather than binned into consensus sequences. CDR3 identification, clonotype clustering and error correction used MiTCR with a Q25 quality threshold and the strictest error-elimination algorithm. Lower-bound total TCR beta diversity was estimated with a nonparametric unseen species model using Euler transformation. TCRdb trimmed public reads at Q25 via fastp, called clones via MiXCR and kept in-frame beta chains. Records with the same CDR3 protein are collapsed into one entry carrying the most frequent genes and DNA. TCRdb, not the authors, supplied the V and J calls. This sample lists 1 million to 1.2 million distinct CDR3 sequences; more than 30% were detected once. The biggest ten clones account for about an eighth of the sample.

What the study reported, not specific to this receptor: There was a strong correlation between observed TCR beta diversity and the percentage of naive T cells measured by flow cytometry. Because donor CMV infection status was unknown, age-related changes in expanded clonotypes were potentially confounded. As age increased, observed TCR beta diversity per million T cells dropped in a roughly linear way, and a significant reduction was already evident by age roughly 40. Since profiling was done on bulk unsorted PBMCs, naive and antigen-experienced compartments could not be conclusively compared. Estimates of total diversity from one million sequenced T cells were regarded as lower bounds and underestimates. Compared with the aged group, the long-lived group had more naive CD4+ T cells, fewer expanded clones and increased TCR diversity, a pattern suggesting age selection.

The roughly 39 donors, aged 6 to 90 years, were systemically healthy Caucasian individuals from Russia. Around 10 milliliters of peripheral blood were drawn from each donor into EDTA-treated Vacutainer tubes. Ficoll-Paque density-gradient centrifugation was used to isolate PBMCs, with at least 6.5 million per sample. Trizol reagent was used to extract total RNA from the PBMCs, yielding at least 6 micrograms per sample. Naive CD45RAhigh/CD27high T cell percentages were measured by flow cytometry on a PBMC aliquot from every donor. This receptor was taken from a man between 18 and 29 years old in good health. Sequenced: blood. This chain is built from TRBV20-1 and TRBJ1-5; perhaps TRBD1 is the D gene, with 5 bases matching. The sequence in DNA is TGCAGTGCGGGGGACGGGGATCAGCCCCAGCATTTT. Translated, it reads CSAGDGDQPQHF.